This T cell receptor (beta chain) was retrieved from a study of shared clonotypes between healthy human individuals. Background on the study: Aged 18 to 49, the donors were a couple of women and three men. The plates for each donor numbered three CD4 naive, three CD4 memory, two CD8 naive and one CD8 memory. Study findings and constraints: With a few donors compared, about 5.2% of naive CD4 clonotypes were shared.

Regarding this clone: No antigen is known for it.

Sequencing was performed with immunoSEQ multiplex PCR; in TCRdb, only in-frame clones are kept and a portion is missing. The table records about 1.1 million clones, around 78% of them present only once. V lost 7 bases and J 3 bases, leaving 24 bases between the germline ends. The CDR3 extends over 17 amino acids. Germline V gene lookup returns CDR1 MDHEN and CDR2 SYDVKM. The gene calls are TRBV28 and TRBJ1-2; D not resolved. The material sequenced was memory CD4+ T cells from PBMCs. Documented subset: CD45RA-negative fraction. This receptor was taken from a man younger than 35 in good health. Some clones in this sample may be carry-over from other donors' samples. CDR3 loop: CASNGVKALFRDYGYTF. DNA of the CDR3: TGTGCCAGCAATGGTGTCAAAGCACTCTTTAGGGACTATGGCTACACCTTC.